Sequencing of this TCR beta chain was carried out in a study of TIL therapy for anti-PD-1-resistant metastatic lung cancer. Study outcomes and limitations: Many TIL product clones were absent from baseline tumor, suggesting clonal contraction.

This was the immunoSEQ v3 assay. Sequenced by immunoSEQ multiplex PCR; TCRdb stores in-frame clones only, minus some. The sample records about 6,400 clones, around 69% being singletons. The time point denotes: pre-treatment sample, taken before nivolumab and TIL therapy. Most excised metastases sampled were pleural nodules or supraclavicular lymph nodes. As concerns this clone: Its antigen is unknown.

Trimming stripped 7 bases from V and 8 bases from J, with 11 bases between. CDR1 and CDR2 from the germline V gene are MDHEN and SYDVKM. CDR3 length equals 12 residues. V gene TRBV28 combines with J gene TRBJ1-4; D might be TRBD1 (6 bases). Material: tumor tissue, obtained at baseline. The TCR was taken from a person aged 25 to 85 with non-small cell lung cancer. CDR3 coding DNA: TGTGCCAGCATGCGGGGGCACGAAAAACTGTTTTTT. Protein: CASMRGHEKLFF. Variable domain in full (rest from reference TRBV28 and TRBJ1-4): DVKVTQSSRYLVKRTGEKVFLECVQDMDHENMFWYRQDPGLGLRLIYFSYDVKMKEKGDIPEGYSVSREKKERFSLILESASTNQTSMYLCASMRGHEKLFFGSGTQLSVL.